Below, 20 T cell receptor beta chains from the same sample are listed, as sequenced in a study of T cells expressing NK-cell markers. From the 5' RACE reads, TCRdb lists one entry per CDR3 protein and no DNA. The sample includes approximately 170,000 distinct CDR3 sequences. The sequenced sample consisted of blood T cells: a sorted CD56 or NKG2C T cell subset, CD4+ or CD8+ T cells, or bulk PBMC T cells (not recorded which). Receptors were obtained from a man aged 18-69 years in good health.

The chain has TRBV2 and TRBJ1-2. The CDR3 runs 15 residues. The germline gives CDR1 SNHLY, CDR2 FYNNEI. This CDR3 reads CASSEGAGRNYGYTF.

The chain uses TRBV7-9 and TRBJ1-1. CDR3 length: 14 amino acids. Germline values: CDR1 SEHNR, CDR2 FQNEAQ (reference sequence). The CDR3 here is CASLDRTQNTEAFF.

The chain employs TRBV7-9 and TRBJ2-3; the TCRdb D gene call, TRBD2, has no DNA to confirm it. The germline gives CDR1 SEHNR, CDR2 FQNEAQ (reference sequence). CDR3 length: 16 residues. The CDR3 loop reads CASSPPTSGNTDTQYF.

The gene calls are TRBV30 and TRBJ1-1. This CDR3 comprises 18 residues. Germline V gene sequence: CDR1 GTSNPN, CDR2 SVGIG (reference sequence). The CDR3 loop reads CAWSGKERLTWWDTEAFF. The complete variable domain, with remaining parts taken from reference TRBV30 and TRBJ1-1, reads SQTIHQWPATLVQPVGSPLSLECTVEGTSNPNLYWYRQAAGRGLQLLFYSVGIGQISSEVPQNLSASRPQDRQFILSSKKLLLSDSGFYLCAWSGKERLTWWDTEAFFGQGTRLTVV.

V and J are TRBV28 and TRBJ2-3. This CDR3 contains 14 residues. Germline-derived CDR1 and CDR2 are MDHEN and SYDVKM. The CDR3 is CASSFTENTDTQYF.

This chain joins TRBV20-1 and TRBJ1-1; with no DNA, the TCRdb D assignment of TRBD1 cannot be verified. Per the germline V gene, CDR1 is DFQATT and CDR2 is SNEGSKA (reference sequence). The CDR3 covers 16 residues. The CDR3 is CSAYTRPGSEATGAFF.

The chain recombines TRBV5-1 with TRBJ2-3; TCRdb's D call of TRBD1 is untestable without DNA. Looked up from germline, CDR1 is SGHRS and CDR2 is YFSETQ. The CDR3 loop spans 17 amino acids. This CDR3 reads CASSFYPGGDSTDTQYF.

This chain connects TRBV4-2 to TRBJ2-1; TCRdb's D call, TRBD2, is unchecked because there is no DNA. CDR1 is LGHNA, CDR2 YNFKEQ, per germline. The CDR3 is made up of 15 amino acids. The CDR3 sequence: CASSQTSGGVYEQFF.

The V gene is TRBV7-9, the J gene TRBJ1-2. The CDR3 covers 12 residues. Germline V gene data show CDR1 as SEHNR and CDR2 as FQNEAQ (reference sequence). The chain's CDR3 is CASSLAAYGYTF.

The CDR3 is CASGQGANYEQYF. The chain recombines TRBV6-1 with TRBJ2-7; without DNA, the TCRdb call of TRBD1 cannot be checked. This CDR3 has 13 residues. Looked up from germline, CDR1 is MNHNS and CDR2 is SASEGT.

The V and J genes are TRBV12-3 or TRBV12-4 and TRBJ2-3; absent DNA, TCRdb's TRBD1 call cannot be checked. The CDR3 has 15 residues. This CDR3 reads CASSLDRWSTDTQYF.

V gene TRBV6-1 combines with J gene TRBJ2-2. CDR3 length equals 15 residues. In germline, CDR1 is MNHNS, CDR2 SASEGT. This CDR3 is CASSGRWGNTGELFF.

The rearrangement uses TRBV3-1 and TRBJ2-7; there is no DNA to check the TCRdb D call of TRBD1. CDR3 length: 14 residues. Germline lookup yields CDR1 LGHDT and CDR2 YNNKEL (reference sequence). CDR3 in amino acids: CASSQDGTGSPQYF.

The chain carries TRBV27 and TRBJ2-2; absent DNA, TCRdb's TRBD2 call cannot be checked. The germline V gene has CDR1 MNHEY and CDR2 SMNVEV (reference sequence). The CDR3 runs 17 residues. This CDR3 is CASSSLREGLNTGELFF.

This chain connects TRBV7-2 to TRBJ2-1. Looked up from germline, CDR1 is SGHTA and CDR2 is FQGNSA. CDR3 length: 14 residues. CDR3 residues: CASSFVESYNEQFF.

V gene TRBV29-1 combines with J gene TRBJ2-2. The CDR3 extends over 13 amino acids. Germline CDR1 reads SQVTM; CDR2 reads ANQGSEA. The CDR3 sequence is CSVTATNTGELFF.

J is TRBJ1-4 and V is TRBV6-6. Looked up from germline, CDR1 is MNHNY and CDR2 is SVGAGI (reference sequence). The CDR3 totals 13 residues. CDR3 amino acids: CASAVTEDEKLFF.

This rearrangement joins TRBV5-1 to TRBJ2-1; TCRdb designates TRBD2, a call that cannot be tested without DNA. In germline, CDR1 is SGHRS, CDR2 YFSETQ. This CDR3 has 14 residues. CDR3 amino acids: CASSSGGANNEQFF.

The chain links TRBV6-1 to TRBJ2-7. CDR3 length equals 14 residues. Germline CDR1 and CDR2: MNHNS and SASEGT. The CDR3 reads CASSPDPNFYEQYF.

V gene TRBV19 combines with J gene TRBJ1-2. The germline CDR1 and CDR2 sequences are LNHDA and SQIVND (reference sequence). This CDR3 is built from 16 residues. This chain's CDR3 is CASSIFSREVLYGYTF. Using reference TRBV19 and TRBJ1-2 for the parts outside the CDR3, the full variable domain is DGGITQSPKYLFRKEGQNVTLSCEQNLNHDAMYWYRQDPGQGLRLIYYSQIVNDFQKGDIAEGYSVSREKKESFPLTVTSAQKNPTAFYLCASSIFSREVLYGYTFGSGTRLTVV.